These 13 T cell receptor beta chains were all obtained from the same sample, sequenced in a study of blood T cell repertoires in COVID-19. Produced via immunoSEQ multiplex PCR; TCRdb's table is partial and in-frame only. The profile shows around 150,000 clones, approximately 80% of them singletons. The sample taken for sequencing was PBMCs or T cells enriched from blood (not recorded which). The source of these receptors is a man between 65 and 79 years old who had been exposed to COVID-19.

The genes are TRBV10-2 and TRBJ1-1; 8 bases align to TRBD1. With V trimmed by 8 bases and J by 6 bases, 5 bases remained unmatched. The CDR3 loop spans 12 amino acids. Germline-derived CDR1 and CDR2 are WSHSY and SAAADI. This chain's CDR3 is CASGQGGPEAFF. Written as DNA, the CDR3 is TGCGCCAGCGGACAGGGAGGTCCTGAAGCTTTCTTT.

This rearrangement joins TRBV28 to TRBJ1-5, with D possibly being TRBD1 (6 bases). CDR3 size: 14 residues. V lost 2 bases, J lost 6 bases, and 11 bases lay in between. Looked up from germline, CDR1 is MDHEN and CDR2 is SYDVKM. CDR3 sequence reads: CASSLKGGGQPQHF. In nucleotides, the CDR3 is TGTGCCAGCAGTTTAAAAGGGGGGGGTCAGCCCCAGCATTTT.

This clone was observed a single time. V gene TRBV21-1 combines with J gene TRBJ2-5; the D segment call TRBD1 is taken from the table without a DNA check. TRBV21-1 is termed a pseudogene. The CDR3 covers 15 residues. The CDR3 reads CASSPYGQPQETQYF. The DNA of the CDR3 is TGTGCCAGCAGCCCATATGGACAGCCACAAGAGACCCAGTACTTC.

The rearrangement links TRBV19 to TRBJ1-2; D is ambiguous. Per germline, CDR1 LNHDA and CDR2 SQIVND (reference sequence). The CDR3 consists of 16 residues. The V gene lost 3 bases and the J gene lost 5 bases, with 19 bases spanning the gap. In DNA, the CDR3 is TGTGCCAGTAGTATGGTCAGCGTACCTAGGAGGTATGGCTACACCTTC. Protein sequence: CASSMVSVPRRYGYTF.

The CDR3 coding sequence is TGTGCCAGAATACCTGAGCGGGAGGGGGGCACAGATACGCAGTATTTT. Its translation: CARIPEREGGTDTQYF. The rearrangement uses TRBV5-3 and TRBJ2-3, with TRBD2 matching over 10 bases. Being an ORF, TRBV5-3 has a function that is uncertain. CDR3 size: 16 residues. J lost 1 base, V lost 6 bases, and 8 bases had no gene match.

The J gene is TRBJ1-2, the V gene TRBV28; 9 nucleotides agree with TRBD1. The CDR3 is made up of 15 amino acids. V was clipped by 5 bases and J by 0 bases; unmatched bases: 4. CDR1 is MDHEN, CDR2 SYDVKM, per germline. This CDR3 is CASSPGTGTNYGYTF. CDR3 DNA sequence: TGTGCCAGCAGTCCCGGGACAGGGACTAACTATGGCTACACCTTC.

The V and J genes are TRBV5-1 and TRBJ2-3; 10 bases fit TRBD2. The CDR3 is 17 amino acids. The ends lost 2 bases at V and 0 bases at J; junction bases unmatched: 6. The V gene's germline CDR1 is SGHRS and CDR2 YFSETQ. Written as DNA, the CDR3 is TGCGCCAGCAGCTTAGGACTAGCGGCTACTAGCACAGATACGCAGTATTTT. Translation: CASSLGLAATSTDTQYF.

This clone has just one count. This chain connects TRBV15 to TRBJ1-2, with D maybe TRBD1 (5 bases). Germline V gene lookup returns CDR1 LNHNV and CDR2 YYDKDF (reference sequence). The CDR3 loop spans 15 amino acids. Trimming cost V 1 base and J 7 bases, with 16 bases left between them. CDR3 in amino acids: CATSRGGREKSGYTF. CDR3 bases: TGTGCCACCAGCAGAGGCGGCAGGGAAAAATCTGGCTACACCTTC.

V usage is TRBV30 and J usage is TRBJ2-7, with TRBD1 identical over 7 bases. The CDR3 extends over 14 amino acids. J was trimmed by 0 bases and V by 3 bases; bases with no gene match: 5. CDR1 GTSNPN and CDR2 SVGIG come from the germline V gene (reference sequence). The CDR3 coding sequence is TGTGCCTGGAGAGCGGCAGGGGGCTCCTACGAGCAGTACTTC. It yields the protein CAWRAAGGSYEQYF.

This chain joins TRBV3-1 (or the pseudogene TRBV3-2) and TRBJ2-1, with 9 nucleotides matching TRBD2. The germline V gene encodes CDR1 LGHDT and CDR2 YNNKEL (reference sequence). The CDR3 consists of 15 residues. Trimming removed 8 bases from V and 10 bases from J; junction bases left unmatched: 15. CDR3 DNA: TGTGCCAGCCGGGGGCGGGAGGGCCAGGTTGGGGAGCAGTTCTTC. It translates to CASRGREGQVGEQFF.

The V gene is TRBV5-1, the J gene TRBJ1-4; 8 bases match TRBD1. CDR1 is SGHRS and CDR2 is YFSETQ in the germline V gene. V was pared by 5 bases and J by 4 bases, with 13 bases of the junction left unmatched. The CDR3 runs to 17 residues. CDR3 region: CASRLIGTGVINEKLFF. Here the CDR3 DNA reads TGCGCCAGCAGATTAATCGGGACAGGCGTGATTAATGAAAAACTGTTTTTT.

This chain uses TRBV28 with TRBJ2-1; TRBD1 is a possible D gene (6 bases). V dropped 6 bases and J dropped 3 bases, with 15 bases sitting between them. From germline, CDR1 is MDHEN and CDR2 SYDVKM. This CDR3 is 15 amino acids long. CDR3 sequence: CASSNYRVDYNEQFF. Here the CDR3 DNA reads TGTGCCAGCAGCAATTACAGGGTTGACTACAATGAGCAGTTCTTC.

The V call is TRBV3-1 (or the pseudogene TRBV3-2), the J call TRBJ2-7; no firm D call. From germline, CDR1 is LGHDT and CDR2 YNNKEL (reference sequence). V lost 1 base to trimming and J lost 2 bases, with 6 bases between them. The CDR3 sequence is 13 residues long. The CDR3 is CASSQGIPYEQYF. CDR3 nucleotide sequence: TGTGCCAGCAGCCAAGGTATCCCCTACGAGCAGTACTTC.